This T cell receptor beta chain was profiled in a study of cytomegalovirus exposure and HLA in healthy donors. PCR was performed using 60 Vbeta and 13 Jbeta primers. Sequencing used immunoSEQ multiplex PCR; TCRdb keeps in-frame clones, though not all of them. The profile shows over 130,000 clones, approximately 80% of them singletons. With respect to this clone: The antigen is undetermined.

Study-wide results and limits: Several of the most significant clusters appeared linked to common viral pathogens, based on a later analysis.

The clonotype originates from a man aged 45-60 years in good health and CMV-seronegative. What was sequenced was PBMCs.

The CDR3 coding sequence is TGCGCCAGCAGCTTGGTACAGGGGGCTTATGAGCAGTACTTC. Translating it yields CASSLVQGAYEQYF. The chain has TRBV5-1 and TRBJ2-7, with 9 bases matching TRBD1. Germline V CDR1 and CDR2: SGHRS, YFSETQ. The J segment lost 7 bases and the V segment lost 0 bases, leaving 5 bases of the junction unmatched. This CDR3 contains 14 residues.